Each of the 24 T cell receptor beta chains below was sequenced from the same sample in a study of blood T cell repertoires in COVID-19. TCRdb's table, derived via immunoSEQ multiplex PCR, lists solely in-frame clones and lacks some. The sample lists a few hundred thousand clones; 75% to 90% were seen once. Source material: PBMCs or T cells enriched from blood (not recorded which). The receptors originated from a man aged 30 to 45 who had recovered from COVID-19.

This clone was counted once. The chain employs TRBV21-1 and TRBJ2-3; the tabulated D call, TRBD2, remains unverified against the DNA. TRBV21-1 is a known pseudogene. This CDR3 comprises 16 residues. CDR3 DNA: TGTGCCAGCAGCAAGTATTGCGGGAGTGTCATCGATACGCAGTATTTT. It translates to CASSKYCGSVIDTQYF.

The J gene is TRBJ2-5, the V gene TRBV2; perhaps TRBD2 as D (6 bases). The CDR3 consists of 14 residues. V lost 8 bases and J lost 2, with 15 bases in between. The V gene's germline CDR1 is SNHLY and CDR2 FYNNEI. The CDR3 reads CASLGVAEQETQYF. CDR3 DNA sequence: TGTGCCAGCCTCGGGGTAGCGGAACAAGAGACCCAGTACTTC.

This chain connects TRBV30 to TRBJ1-2, with 9 bases matching TRBD1. The CDR3 consists of 16 residues. Germline CDR1 and CDR2: GTSNPN and SVGIG (reference sequence). V lost 1 base to trimming and J lost 4 bases; unmatched junction nucleotides: 10. CDR3 region: CAWSALTGGAGYGYTF. Here the CDR3 DNA reads TGTGCCTGGAGTGCCCTTACAGGGGGCGCGGGCTATGGCTACACCTTC.

This chain uses TRBV3-1 (or the pseudogene TRBV3-2) with TRBJ1-4, with unresolved D. V dropped 3 bases and J dropped 13 bases, with 15 bases sitting between them. CDR3 length equals 13 residues. Germline loops: CDR1 LGHDT, CDR2 YNNKEL (reference sequence). The CDR3 reads CASSQFTEGRLFF. As DNA, the CDR3 is TGTGCCAGCAGCCAGTTTACGGAGGGCAGACTGTTTTTT.

This rearrangement joins TRBV30 to TRBJ1-5; D possibly corresponds to TRBD1 (6 bases). The CDR3 has 13 amino acids. Between the trimmed V and J ends, which lost 2 bases and 5 bases, there was a span of 10 bases. Germline V lookup: CDR1 GTSNPN, CDR2 SVGIG (reference sequence). CDR3 in amino acids: CAWSSGVDQPQHF. DNA of the CDR3: TGTGCCTGGAGTTCAGGGGTAGATCAGCCCCAGCATTTT.

The chain has TRBV25-1 and TRBJ2-3; D possibly corresponds to TRBD2 (5 bases). The CDR3 contains 17 residues. V gave up 1 base and J gave up 5 bases, with 19 bases separating them. Per germline, CDR1 MGHDK and CDR2 SYGVNS. For the CDR3, the DNA is TGTGCCAGCAGTGAATCGGGGTTGATTATCTTTGGAGATACGCAGTATTTT. Protein sequence: CASSESGLIIFGDTQYF.

The sample holds one count of this clone. The chain combines TRBV14 with TRBJ2-1; possible D gene TRBD2, 6 bases. Between the trimmed V and J ends, which lost 3 bases and 7 bases, there was a span of 19 bases. There are 16 residues in the CDR3. Germline values: CDR1 SGHDN, CDR2 FVKESK. The CDR3 here is CASSQAAGSIWNEQFF. CDR3 nucleotide sequence: TGTGCCAGCAGCCAGGCGGCGGGATCGATATGGAATGAGCAGTTCTTC.

The gene calls are TRBV6-5 and TRBJ2-7; possibly TRBD2 for D (6 bases). Trimming stripped 6 bases from V and 6 bases from J, with 15 bases between. The CDR3 totals 13 residues. Germline V gives CDR1 MNHEY, CDR2 SVGAGI. CDR3 bases: TGTGCCAGCAGCGCGGGACGGGCAGGCGAGCAGTACTTC. It encodes CASSAGRAGEQYF.

The chain recombines TRBV2 with TRBJ1-4; 8 bases agree with TRBD1. Germline CDR1 reads SNHLY; CDR2 reads FYNNEI. The CDR3 has 14 residues. V shed 7 bases and J 6 bases; nucleotides not matched to a gene: 7. The CDR3: CASIEDRGDEKLFF. The CDR3 bases are TGTGCCAGCATCGAAGACAGGGGAGATGAAAAACTGTTTTTT.

This clone was observed a single time. The chain uses TRBV5-4 and TRBJ2-1; a possible D gene is TRBD2 (6 bases). Trimming removed 0 bases at V and 2 bases at J, with 15 bases between. Germline assignment: CDR1 SGHNT and CDR2 YYREEE (reference sequence). The CDR3 is made up of 17 amino acids. Here the CDR3 DNA reads TGTGCCAGCAGCTTGGGGTCTATTGGAGGGGCCTACAATGAGCAGTTCTTC. Amino acids: CASSLGSIGGAYNEQFF.

The rearrangement links TRBV20-1 to TRBJ1-1; no clear D gene. Looked up from germline, CDR1 is DFQATT and CDR2 is SNEGSKA (reference sequence). There are 14 residues in the CDR3. V gave up 3 bases and J gave up 8 bases, with 19 bases separating them. The CDR3 DNA sequence: TGCAGTGCTAGTCCCCCCAGAGGGATTCCAGAAGCTTTCTTT. Its translation: CSASPPRGIPEAFF.

The chain employs TRBV28 and TRBJ2-7; 7 bases agree with TRBD2. The CDR3 covers 15 residues. Germline CDR1 MDHEN, CDR2 SYDVKM. J gave up 4 bases and V 7 bases, and 13 bases lay outside the gene matches. The CDR3 protein is CASTRAGGSRYEQYF. The CDR3 DNA follows: TGTGCCAGCACCCGAGCTGGCGGGAGTCGATACGAGCAGTACTTC.

This chain joins TRBV28 and TRBJ1-1; D may be TRBD1 (5 bases). The CDR3 runs 11 residues. CDR1 is MDHEN and CDR2 is SYDVKM in the germline V gene. V was pared by 7 bases and J by 10 bases, with 13 bases between. The DNA of the CDR3 is TGTGCCAGCACAGGGCGAACTCGAGCTTTCTTT. This encodes CASTGRTRAFF.

This clone was observed a single time. The J gene is TRBJ2-7, the V gene TRBV7-9, with TRBD1 matching 8 bases. Unmatched junction bases numbered 14, after V lost 7 bases and J lost 6 bases. Germline-derived CDR1 and CDR2 are SEHNR and FQNEAQ (reference sequence). This CDR3 has 15 amino acids. CDR3 nucleotides: TGTGCCAGCAACCCTGAAGGACAGGGTCGTTCCGAGCAGTACTTC. Translated: CASNPEGQGRSEQYF. The full variable domain, completed using reference TRBV7-9 and TRBJ2-7, is DTGVSQNPRHKITKRGQNVTFRCDPISEHNRLYWYRQTLGQGPEFLTYFQNEAQLEKSRLLSDRFSAERPKGSFSTLEIQRTEQGDSAMYLCASNPEGQGRSEQYFGPGTRLTVT.

The V call is TRBV13, the J call TRBJ2-3; 9 nucleotides line up with TRBD2. Per the germline V gene, CDR1 is PRHDT and CDR2 is FYEKMQ (reference sequence). This CDR3 spans 15 amino acids. Trimming at V came to 6 bases and at J to 5 bases, leaving 9 bases not matched to a gene. The CDR3 protein is CASRRWREGLDTQYF. The CDR3 nucleotides are TGTGCCAGCAGGCGCTGGCGGGAGGGCTTAGATACGCAGTATTTT.

The count of this clone is one. V and J are TRBV5-1 and TRBJ2-2; D gene unclear. The V gene lost 0 bases and the J gene lost 5 bases, with 8 bases spanning the gap. This CDR3 spans 14 amino acids. CDR1 is SGHRS and CDR2 is YFSETQ in the germline V gene. The CDR3 reads CASSLAIGTGELFF. Written as DNA, the CDR3 is TGCGCCAGCAGCTTGGCCATCGGGACCGGGGAGCTGTTTTTT.

The genes are TRBV7-9 and TRBJ1-2, with D maybe TRBD1 (5 bases). The length of the CDR3 is 12 residues. CDR1 SEHNR and CDR2 FQNEAQ come from the germline V gene (reference sequence). V lost 3 bases, J lost 3 bases, and 5 bases lay in between. The CDR3 is CASSFRDYGYTF. The CDR3 DNA follows: TGTGCCAGCAGCTTCAGGGACTATGGCTACACCTTC.

The chain employs TRBV5-1 and TRBJ2-3; 7 bases agree with TRBD2. The germline V gene encodes CDR1 SGHRS and CDR2 YFSETQ. The CDR3 runs to 16 residues. V dropped 0 bases and J dropped 3; count of bases not matched to a gene: 7. As DNA, the CDR3 is TGCGCCAGCAGCTTGGAAGCGGGGAACCCAACAGATACGCAGTATTTT. This codes for CASSLEAGNPTDTQYF.

This clone was seen a handful of times. The chain uses TRBV7-9 and TRBJ1-5, with 8 bases fitting TRBD1. CDR3 size: 13 residues. The junction had 3 bases not matched to a gene; V was cut back by 5 bases and J by 6 bases. The germline gives CDR1 SEHNR, CDR2 FQNEAQ (reference sequence). Here the CDR3 reads CASSLTGGQPQHF. DNA for the CDR3: TGTGCCAGCAGCCTTACAGGGGGTCAGCCCCAGCATTTT. The complete variable domain, with remaining parts taken from reference TRBV7-9 and TRBJ1-5, reads DTGVSQNPRHKITKRGQNVTFRCDPISEHNRLYWYRQTLGQGPEFLTYFQNEAQLEKSRLLSDRFSAERPKGSFSTLEIQRTEQGDSAMYLCASSLTGGQPQHFGDGTRLSIL.

The chain has TRBV27 and TRBJ1-2; perhaps TRBD1 as D (6 bases). The CDR3 length is 14 residues. CDR1 is MNHEY and CDR2 is SMNVEV in the germline V gene (reference sequence). V was trimmed by 3 bases and J by 3 bases, leaving 11 bases between them. CDR3 DNA: TGTGCCAGCAGTTTTGGGGGCGCTGACTATGGCTACACCTTC. It encodes CASSFGGADYGYTF.

This rearrangement joins TRBV7-8 to TRBJ1-2; D perhaps matches TRBD1 (5 bases). The V end was cut by 5 bases, the J end by 3 bases, with 13 bases between. The CDR3 extends over 14 amino acids. Germline-derived CDR1 and CDR2 are SGHVS and FQNEAQ. The CDR3 spells CASSQQTAYYGYTF. DNA of the CDR3: TGTGCCAGCAGCCAACAGACAGCCTACTATGGCTACACCTTC.

The V call is TRBV5-6, the J call TRBJ1-4; no clear D. CDR1 is SGHDT and CDR2 is YYEEEE in the germline V gene. V was clipped by 1 base and J by 0 bases, with 10 bases between them. This CDR3 is built from 16 residues. The DNA for the CDR3 is TGTGCCAGCAGCTTGTTGGGTGGAGCAACTAATGAAAAACTGTTTTTT. As protein: CASSLLGGATNEKLFF.

The gene calls are TRBV28 and TRBJ1-6, with TRBD1 as a possible D gene (6 bases). This CDR3 is 15 amino acids long. Germline CDR1 MDHEN, CDR2 SYDVKM. Trimming removed 5 bases from V and 7 bases from J, with 15 bases in between. This CDR3 is CASSPTDRTNSPLHF. DNA for the CDR3: TGTGCCAGCAGTCCAACCGACAGGACCAATTCACCCCTCCACTTT.

This clone has a single count. The J gene is TRBJ1-5, the V gene TRBV28; TRBD1 aligns across 7 bases. Germline CDR1 MDHEN, CDR2 SYDVKM. The CDR3 sequence is 15 residues long. After removal of 4 bases from V and 4 bases from J, the junction contained 7 bases not matched to a gene. The CDR3 DNA follows: TGTGCCAGCAGTTACCTCCTGACAGGGAATCAGCCCCAGCATTTT. Its protein product is CASSYLLTGNQPQHF.